This T cell receptor (beta chain) was captured by sequencing in a study of vaccination effects on CD4 cells after COVID-19. Study context: The cohort was immunized with two doses of either the BNT162b2 or mRNA-1273 vaccine. Study results and caveats: Of the vaccine-induced clones from healthy vaccinees, merely 1 of 255 recognized common cold coronaviruses as well.

Sequenced by immunoSEQ multiplex PCR; TCRdb stores in-frame clones only, minus some. Of roughly 63,000 clones in the sample, under 90% were seen once. About this clone itself: What it binds is not known.

Sequencing was preceded by expansion of antigen-specific CD4+ T cells with viral peptide pools in the ViraFEST assay. Upon completion of under eleven days in culture, CD4+ T cells were isolated. The vaccine recipients had no prior SARS-CoV-2 infection, with negative nucleocapsid antibodies. The researchers cultured around 2 million PBMC per well with about 10 IU/ml IL-2 and roughly 10 ug/ml peptides. Researchers swapped half the medium for IL-2 medium on both days 3 and 7. Sample: CD4+ T cells from PBMCs cultured with SARS-CoV-2 spike peptides, taken before COVID-19 vaccination. The source is a human donor who received a COVID-19 vaccine.

The chain's CDR3 is CASSSHRLAGDPRQETQYF. The CDR3 DNA reads as TGTGCCAGCAGCTCCCACCGACTAGCGGGGGACCCGCGTCAAGAGACCCAGTACTTC. The rearrangement links TRBV7-2 to TRBJ2-5; TRBD2 aligns across 12 bases. The germline V gene encodes CDR1 SGHTA and CDR2 FQGNSA. The CDR3 spans 19 residues. V lost 4 bases, J lost 2 bases, and 14 bases stayed unmatched.